The present entry profiles one T cell receptor beta chain with its context. Sequencing used immunoSEQ multiplex PCR; TCRdb keeps in-frame clones, though not all of them. Among under 400,000 clones listed, 80% to 90% were seen once. This specimen belongs to a study of blood T cell repertoires in COVID-19. The CDR3 consists of 19 residues. Germline CDR1 reads LNHDA; CDR2 reads SQIVND (reference sequence). V lost 1 base, J lost 1 base, and 9 bases stayed unmatched. The chain has TRBV19 and TRBJ1-6; 8 bases are shared with TRBD1. The specimen was PBMCs or T cells enriched from blood (not recorded which). The sequence was collected from a middle-aged woman with acute COVID-19. CDR3 DNA sequence: TGTGCCAGTAGTATAGGAGGGACAGGCGAATGGTCCTATAATTCACCCCTCCACTTT. This sequence encodes CASSIGGTGEWSYNSPLHF.